This TCR beta chain was sequenced in a study of T cells in Graves' hyperthyroidism and ophthalmopathy. Overall study findings and caveats: Peripheral blood also featured most of the thyroid clonotypes expanded above 0.001. From stable hyperthyroidism, ophthalmopathy was set apart by a 13 V-J model.

Amplification of TCR beta CDR3 regions used RNA as the template. With the HTBI primer set, the TCR CDR3 went through a first round of RT-PCR. TCRdb reprocessed the multiplex PCR reads with MiXCR, giving one entry per CDR3 protein. The sample shows roughly 380,000 distinct CDR3 sequences, 15% to 20% of them seen only once. This clonotype has at least ten counts. Its antigen remains unidentified. V gave up 4 bases and J gave up 7 bases, with 17 bases separating them. Germline V CDR1 and CDR2: DFQATT, SNEGSKA (reference sequence). The CDR3 totals 13 residues. Fresh peripheral blood, roughly 9.6 ml, was the source of the PBMCs.

Sequencing input: blood. The clonotype originates from a woman aged 40 to 50 with Graves' ophthalmopathy. The chain employs TRBV20-1 and TRBJ2-7; either TRBD1 or TRBD2 may fit D (5 bases each). Here the CDR3 reads CSANGAMLVEQYF. The DNA for the CDR3 is TGCAGTGCTAACGGGGCTATGTTGGTAGAGCAGTACTTC.